The rows below give T cell receptor beta chains drawn from one sample of a study of CD8+CD57+ T cells in acquired aplastic anemia. TCRdb reprocessed the reads via MiXCR and lists one record per CDR3 protein. The sample has a few hundred thousand distinct CDR3 sequences; 56% are singletons. Sequenced: sorted CD4+, CD8+, or CD8+CD57+ T cells (not recorded which) from PBMCs. These receptors were taken from a human donor with aplastic anemia. The conserved cysteine and the conserved F or W are not part of the CDR3 here. The size entry is marked missing in some rows and otherwise reads once, few, many or a size class.

CDR3aa,j_gene,abundance,len,v_gene
AISEAGGGTDTQY,TRBJ2-3,NA,13,TRBV10-3
ASSPDRKGNTEAF,TRBJ1-1,few,13,TRBV7-9
ASSPGTGDILNT,TRBJ1-2,many,12,TRBV7-9
SVQTDFNSPLH,TRBJ1-6,many,11,TRBV29-1
SASHPGLAEETQY,TRBJ2-5,few,13,TRBV20-1
ASSPWTSVTDTQY,TRBJ2-3,few,13,TRBV7-2
ASLGPSGEQY,TRBJ2-7,NA,10,TRBV19
ASSENQDPFYEQY,TRBJ2-7,NA,13,TRBV11-1
ASSMPGLPNEQF,TRBJ2-1,many,12,TRBV19
ASSETVSTDTQY,TRBJ2-3,medium-sized,12,TRBV2
ASSLSAGGPHFYEQY,TRBJ2-7,NA,15,TRBV7-2
AISEISHTEAF,TRBJ1-1,NA,11,TRBV10-3
ASSPTDILSEAF,TRBJ1-1,NA,12,TRBV7-7
SSTVGLAGYEQF,TRBJ2-1,NA,12,TRBV29-1
ASSSTGRETQY,TRBJ2-5,NA,11,TRBV7-8
ASSQESQLLAPLH,TRBJ1-6,few,13,TRBV14
ASTLRATNEKLF,TRBJ1-4,NA,12,TRBV12-3/TRBV12-4
ASSIWASIDGYT,TRBJ1-2,NA,12,TRBV19
SVGAFAGKFTDTQY,TRBJ2-3,many,14,TRBV29-1
SVLSRQPNLETQY,TRBJ2-5,many,13,TRBV29-1
SAQGDGNTIY,TRBJ1-3,NA,10,TRBV20-1
ASTATVFRGGELF,TRBJ2-2,NA,13,TRBV6-5
ASRRELGKLF,TRBJ1-4,NA,10,TRBV2
ASSPQSYNEQF,TRBJ2-1,NA,11,TRBV11-2
ASSFFGTGGGELF,TRBJ2-2,NA,13,TRBV7-3
SANDRGPYNSPLH,TRBJ1-6,many,13,TRBV20-1
ASSPWQAGEQY,TRBJ2-7,many,11,TRBV6-5
ASSFKGWSSYEQY,TRBJ2-7,NA,13,TRBV27
ASSTGTSGEQF,TRBJ2-1,NA,11,TRBV7-8
ASSLSSLGLAGIGEQY,TRBJ2-7,few,16,TRBV27
ASSQVVGSYGYT,TRBJ1-2,NA,12,TRBV4-2
AISDRVNQPQH,TRBJ1-5,many,11,TRBV10-3
ASSPGFEAF,TRBJ1-1,NA,9,TRBV6-1
AISVEGQGSEQY,TRBJ2-7,NA,12,TRBV2
ASTNRYTGELF,TRBJ2-2,NA,11,TRBV19
ASSDRTGVDSPLH,TRBJ1-6,NA,13,TRBV10-2
ASSREGGFEAF,TRBJ1-1,many,11,TRBV7-9
ASSYTGHKETQY,TRBJ2-5,NA,12,TRBV12-3/TRBV12-4
ASSPVSLTPYEQY,TRBJ2-7,NA,13,TRBV7-9
ASSKGQGSNQPQH,TRBJ1-5,NA,13,TRBV4-1
ASSGQSQGREQY,TRBJ2-7,few,12,TRBV9
ASSFTSGFSSYEQY,TRBJ2-7,NA,14,TRBV7-2
ASSLVLLQGNSPLH,TRBJ1-6,NA,14,TRBV7-9
ASSRGSGNTVY,TRBJ1-3,NA,11,TRBV7-9